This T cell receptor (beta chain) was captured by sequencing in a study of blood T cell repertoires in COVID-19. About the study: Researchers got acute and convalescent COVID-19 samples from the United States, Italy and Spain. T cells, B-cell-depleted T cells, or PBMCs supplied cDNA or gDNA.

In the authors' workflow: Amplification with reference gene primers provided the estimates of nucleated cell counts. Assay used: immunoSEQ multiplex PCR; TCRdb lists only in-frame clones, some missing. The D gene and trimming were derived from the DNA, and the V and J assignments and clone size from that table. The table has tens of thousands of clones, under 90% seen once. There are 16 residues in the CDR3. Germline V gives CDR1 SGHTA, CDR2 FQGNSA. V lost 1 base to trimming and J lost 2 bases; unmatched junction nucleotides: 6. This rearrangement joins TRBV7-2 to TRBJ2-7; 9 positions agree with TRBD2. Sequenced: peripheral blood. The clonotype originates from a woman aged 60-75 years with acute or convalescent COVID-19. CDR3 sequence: CASSLGSLAGTYEQYF. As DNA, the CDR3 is TGTGCCAGCAGCTTAGGCTCACTAGCGGGTACCTACGAGCAGTACTTC.